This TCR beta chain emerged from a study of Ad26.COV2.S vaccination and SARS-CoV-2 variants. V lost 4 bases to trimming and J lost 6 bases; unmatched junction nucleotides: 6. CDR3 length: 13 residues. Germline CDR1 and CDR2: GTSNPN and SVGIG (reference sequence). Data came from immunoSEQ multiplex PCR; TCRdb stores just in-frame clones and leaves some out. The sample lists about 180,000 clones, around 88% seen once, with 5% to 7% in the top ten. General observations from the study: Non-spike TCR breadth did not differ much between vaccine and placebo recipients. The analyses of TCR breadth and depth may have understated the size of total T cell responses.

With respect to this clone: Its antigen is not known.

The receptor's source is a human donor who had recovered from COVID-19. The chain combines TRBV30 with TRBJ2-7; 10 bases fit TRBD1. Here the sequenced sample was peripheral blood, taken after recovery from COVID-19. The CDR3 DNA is TGTGCCTGGACCGAAGGACAGGGGGTCGAGCAGTACTTC. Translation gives CAWTEGQGVEQYF.